Listed below are T cell receptor beta chains from one sample, sequenced in a study of T cells after posttransplantation cyclophosphamide. The table came from immunoSEQ multiplex PCR; TCRdb's copy has only in-frame clones and leaves some out. Observed in the sample are 6,000 to 7,500 clones, none of them singletons. The sample consisted of PBMCs, taken after allogeneic stem cell transplant with posttransplant cyclophosphamide. The origin of the receptors is a male patient aged 45-60 years who received an allogeneic stem cell transplant from an unrelated donor, was CMV-positive, and had acute GVHD only. Some T cells may possibly be graft donor cells. Each CDR3 is given with its conserved first and last residue. Fields, in order: D gene, J gene, clone size, V gene, CDR3 DNA, CDR3 protein. The D gene is left open where the match is weak. Size tells how often a clone was seen (once, few, many) or the class of an expanded clone, and some rows leave it out.

NA,TRBJ1-3,medium-sized,TRBV7-2,TGTGCCAGCAGCTCAAGCGCCCAGGGGCGAAACACCATATATTTT,CASSSSAQGRNTIYF
NA,TRBJ2-1,NA,TRBV7-3,TGTGCCAGCAGCTTAGTTCGGGAGAGTTGGAGTGAGCAGTTCTTC,CASSLVRESWSEQFF
NA,TRBJ1-2,many,TRBV15,TGTGCCACCAGCAGATCGCGGACTGAGGCCTACACCTTC,CATSRSRTEAYTF
NA,TRBJ1-2,NA,TRBV18,TGTGCCAGCTCACGGGGGGGCGACTATGGCTACACCTTC,CASSRGGDYGYTF
NA,TRBJ1-1,medium-sized,TRBV21-1,TGTGCCAGCAGCAAGGTTGGGGCGAACACTGAAGCTTTCTTT,CASSKVGANTEAFF
NA,TRBJ1-3,many,TRBV5-1,TGCGCCAGCAGCTTGAGTGGGGGCAGAAACACCATATATTTT,CASSLSGGRNTIYF
NA,TRBJ2-3,many,TRBV6-1,TGTGCCAGCACCGTGTTCGGGGGTATCACAGATACGCAGTATTTT,CASTVFGGITDTQYF
TRBD2,TRBJ2-1,medium-sized,TRBV5-1,TGCGCCAGCAGCTTATCCCGGGAGGGCCGCGAGCAGTTCTTC,CASSLSREGREQFF
TRBD1,TRBJ2-5,NA,TRBV28,TGTGCCAGCAGTTCCTTGACAGGGAAAGAGACCCAGTACTTC,CASSSLTGKETQYF
TRBD1,TRBJ2-1,NA,TRBV7-2,TGTGCCAGCAGCTTAGTGACAGGGATAAAGATAGGTGAGCAGTTCTTC,CASSLVTGIKIGEQFF
TRBD2,TRBJ2-3,NA,TRBV7-8,TGTGCCAGCAGCTTAGAGCTAGCGGGGACACTCACAGATACGCAGTATTTT,CASSLELAGTLTDTQYF
TRBD1,TRBJ2-7,many,TRBV4-2,TGTGCCAGCAGCCAGGAAGGGTCAACAGGGGTCTCCTACGAGCAGTACTTC,CASSQEGSTGVSYEQYF
TRBD1,TRBJ1-5,many,TRBV2,TGTGCCAGCAAAGGACAGGGCGGAGGGGGAAATCAGCCCCAGCATTTT,CASKGQGGGGNQPQHF
TRBD2,TRBJ2-3,NA,TRBV25-1,TGTGCCAGCAGTGCCCCAAGCGGGAGGAGCACAGATACGCAGTATTTT,CASSAPSGRSTDTQYF
NA,TRBJ1-5,many,TRBV12-5,TGTGCTAGTGGTTCCGGGCAGCCCCAGCATTTT,CASGSGQPQHF
TRBD1,TRBJ1-2,many,TRBV6-5,TGTGCCAGCAGTTACTCGGTCAGGGGGCCGGGCGGCTACACCTTC,CASSYSVRGPGGYTF